These T cell receptor beta chains were read from a single sample in a study of PD-L1 blockade in urothelial cancer. Only in-frame clones appear in the TCRdb table, and some are missing; sequencing was by immunoSEQ multiplex PCR. The table records 45,000 to 60,000 clones, nearly 90% of them present only once. The sequencing here drew on PBMCs, taken around atezolizumab (anti-PD-L1) treatment. These receptors were collected from a man aged 55-75 years with urothelial cancer. Both conserved end residues are part of each CDR3. A D gene is named only where the DNA matches it firmly. Not every row has a clone size; where given, it reads once, few, many or a size class.

j_call d_call v_call clone_size cdr3_nt cdr3_aa
TRBJ2-3 TRBD1 TRBV30 . TGTGCCGGACAGGACAGGGGGCAGACAGATACGCAGTATTTT CAGQDRGQTDTQYF
TRBJ2-1 . TRBV7-2 . TGTGCCAGCAGCTTGAGAGTAGCTTCCAATGAGCAGTTCTTC CASSLRVASNEQFF
TRBJ2-2 TRBD2 TRBV5-1 . TGCGCCAGCAGTCCCAGCGGGGGGACGAACACCGGGGAGCTGTTTTTT CASSPSGGTNTGELFF
TRBJ2-5 TRBD1 TRBV9 . TGTGCCAGCGGGAGGGGGACAGGGGGAGAGACCCAGTACTTC CASGRGTGGETQYF
TRBJ2-5 TRBD2 TRBV5-1 few TGCGCCAGCAGCTTGAAACTAGCGGGACAAGAGACCCAGTACTTC CASSLKLAGQETQYF
TRBJ2-2 TRBD2 TRBV2 . TGTGCCAGTCTAGCGGGGGGGCCGATCGGGGAGCTGTTTTTT CASLAGGPIGELFF
TRBJ1-1 TRBD1 TRBV29-1 . TGCAGCGTCGGGGACAGCCCTATGAACACTGAAGCTTTCTTT CSVGDSPMNTEAFF
TRBJ2-1 . TRBV30 . TGTGCCTGGAGTAAAGGAGGCGGTGAGCAGTTCTTC CAWSKGGGEQFF
TRBJ1-4 TRBD1 TRBV4-1 . TGCGCCAGCAGCCAACCCGGGACAGTCGCAACTAATGAAAAACTGTTTTTT CASSQPGTVATNEKLFF
TRBJ1-1 TRBD1 TRBV7-3 . TGTGCCAGCAGCTACGGACAGGAAGGATACACTGAAGCTTTCTTT CASSYGQEGYTEAFF
TRBJ2-5 TRBD1 TRBV7-2 . TGTGCCAGCAGCGCGTACAGGGGATCCCAAGAGACCCAGTACTTC CASSAYRGSQETQYF
TRBJ1-1 . TRBV29-1 . TGCAGCGGCCGACAGAACATGAACACTGAAGCTTTCTTT CSGRQNMNTEAFF
TRBJ1-1 . TRBV7-9 . TGTGCCAGCAGCTTAGCGCGGTGGTCCACTGAAGCTTTCTTT CASSLARWSTEAFF
TRBJ2-3 . TRBV7-8 . TGTGCCAGCAGCTTAGTAGCAGATACGCAGTATTTT CASSLVADTQYF
TRBJ1-3 TRBD1 TRBV7-6 . TGTGCCAGCAGCTTGGGGAGTCCCACAGGGGAAGCAAACACCATATATTTT CASSLGSPTGEANTIYF
TRBJ2-5 TRBD1 TRBV19 . TGTGCCAGCAGAGAGACAGGGGGAGGAGAGACCCAGTACTTC CASRETGGGETQYF
TRBJ1-2 . TRBV29-1 . TGCAGCGTCGCCGGGACAACAGACTATGGCTACACCTTC CSVAGTTDYGYTF
TRBJ1-3 TRBD1 TRBV18 few TGTGCCAGCTCACCAGACAGGGACTTTACTGGAAACACCATATATTTT CASSPDRDFTGNTIYF
TRBJ2-5 TRBD1 TRBV9 . TGTGCCAGCAGCGGGGGGACAGGGGTTGTCGAGACCCAGTACTTC CASSGGTGVVETQYF
TRBJ2-7 . TRBV11-2 . TGTGCCAGCAGCTTACCGCTAGCGCCCGTTACTTATGAGCAGTACTTC CASSLPLAPVTYEQYF
TRBJ1-5 . TRBV6-5 . TGTGCCAGCAGTGTGACAGGTGTACAGCCCCAGCATTTT CASSVTGVQPQHF
TRBJ2-3 TRBD1 TRBV9 . TGTGCCAGCAGCGTAGATGGTCAGGGGGGCACAGATACGCAGTATTTT CASSVDGQGGTDTQYF
TRBJ2-7 . TRBV4-2 . TGTGCCAGCAGCCAGTCCTCAGGGCTTGCCGCCTACGAGCAGTACTTC CASSQSSGLAAYEQYF
TRBJ1-5 . TRBV6-5 few TGTGCCAGCAGTCGGGACACCTTTAGCAATCAGCCCCAGCATTTT CASSRDTFSNQPQHF
TRBJ1-4 . TRBV5-1 . TGCGCCAGCAGACAGCAGAATGAAAAACTGTTTTTT CASRQQNEKLFF
TRBJ1-1 . TRBV5-1 . TGCGCCAGCAGCTTGGCGGGGGGCACAGGCACTGAAGCTTTCTTT CASSLAGGTGTEAFF
TRBJ1-2 TRBD1 TRBV15 . TGTGCCACCAGCAGTCTGGACAGGGCCCCTAACTATGGCTACACCTTC CATSSLDRAPNYGYTF
TRBJ2-1 TRBD1 TRBV11-2 . TGTGCCAGCAGCTTTCAGGACAGGTACGGTGAGCAGTTCTTC CASSFQDRYGEQFF
TRBJ2-3 TRBD1 TRBV9 . TGTGCCAGCAGCGTAAAGGGGGCCGCTGTGGATACGCAGTATTTT CASSVKGAAVDTQYF
TRBJ1-1 . TRBV5-6 . TGTGCCAGCAGCTCCTCCTACAGCCCGCTGAACACTGAAGCTTTCTTT CASSSSYSPLNTEAFF
TRBJ2-2 . TRBV5-6 . TGTGCCAGCAGCTTTAATGGGGCCCCCGCGAACACCGGGGAGCTGTTTTTT CASSFNGAPANTGELFF
TRBJ2-3 . TRBV7-3 . TGTGCCAGCAGCTTAACGCGAACTAGCACAGATACGCAGTATTTT CASSLTRTSTDTQYF
TRBJ1-4 . TRBV29-1 . TGCAGCGTTATAATTTCAGGGGTTATGTTTTTT CSVIISGVMFF
TRBJ1-5 TRBD1 TRBV27 . TGTGCCAGCAGTCCGCGGACAGGGTATAGCAATCAGCCCCAGCATTTT CASSPRTGYSNQPQHF
TRBJ2-5 TRBD2 TRBV5-1 . TGCGCCAGCAGCCCCGGTGGGACTAGCGGGGGGAACCAAGAGACCCAGTACTTC CASSPGGTSGGNQETQYF
TRBJ1-4 . TRBV11-3 . TGTGCCAGCAGCCCCCCTGGCTTGGAAAAACTGTTTTTT CASSPPGLEKLFF
TRBJ1-6 . TRBV19 once TGTGCCAGTACCCCCACCGGCTATAATTCACCCCTCCACTTT CASTPTGYNSPLHF
TRBJ1-6 . TRBV18 . TGTGCCAGCTCACCCTCGCGAGGGGGTGGGTCTTCACCCCTCCACTTT CASSPSRGGGSSPLHF
TRBJ2-3 TRBD1 TRBV7-3 few TGTGCCAGCAGCTCCGGACAGGCCGGCACAGATACGCAGTATTTT CASSSGQAGTDTQYF
TRBJ1-5 TRBD1 TRBV9 . TGTGCCAGCAGCGGAGGGACAGGGACAGCTCAGCCCCAGCATTTT CASSGGTGTAQPQHF
TRBJ2-7 . TRBV18 once TGTGCCAGCTCAAGACAGGACACCTCCTACGAGCAGTACTTC CASSRQDTSYEQYF
TRBJ1-4 . TRBV11-2 . TGTGCCAGCAGCTTAGAGGCGCGTAGGCAGGGGTATGAAAAACTGTTTTTT CASSLEARRQGYEKLFF
TRBJ2-5 TRBD2 TRBV2 . TGTGCCAGCAGTGAAGCGTTAGCGGGCCAAGAGACCCAGTACTTC CASSEALAGQETQYF
TRBJ1-5 . TRBV11-2 . TGTGCCAGCAGCTTAGCGAGCAATCAGCCCCAGCATTTT CASSLASNQPQHF
TRBJ1-6 . TRBV2 . TGTGCCAGCAGTGAGAGACAGGCTTATAATTCACCCCTCCACTTT CASSERQAYNSPLHF